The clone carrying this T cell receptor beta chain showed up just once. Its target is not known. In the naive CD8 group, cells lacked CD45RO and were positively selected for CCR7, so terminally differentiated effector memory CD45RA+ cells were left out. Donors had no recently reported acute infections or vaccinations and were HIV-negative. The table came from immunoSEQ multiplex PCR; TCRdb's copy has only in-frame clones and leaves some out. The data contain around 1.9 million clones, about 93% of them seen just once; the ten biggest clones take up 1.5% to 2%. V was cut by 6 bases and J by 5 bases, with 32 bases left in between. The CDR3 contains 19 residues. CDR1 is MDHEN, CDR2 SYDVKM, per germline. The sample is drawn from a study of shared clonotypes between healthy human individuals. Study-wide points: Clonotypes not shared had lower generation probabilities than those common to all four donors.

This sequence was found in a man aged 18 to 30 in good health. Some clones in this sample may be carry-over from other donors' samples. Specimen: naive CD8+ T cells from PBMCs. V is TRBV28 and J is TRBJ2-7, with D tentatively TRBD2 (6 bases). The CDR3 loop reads CASSPVGGLGRAWVHEQYF. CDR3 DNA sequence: TGTGCCAGCAGCCCTGTGGGGGGTTTAGGGCGGGCCTGGGTACACGAGCAGTACTTC.